The 15 T cell receptor beta chains in this list originate from one sample, sequenced in a study of PD-1 blockade in classical Hodgkin lymphoma. Produced via immunoSEQ multiplex PCR; TCRdb's table is partial and in-frame only. Here the sample spans some 6,900 clones, around three quarters being singletons. After autologous stem cell transplantation all patients relapsed, and prior brentuximab vedotin exposure differed between cohorts. The material was peripheral blood mononuclear cells (PBMCs), obtained at baseline. These receptors all come from a human donor with classical Hodgkin lymphoma.

The rearrangement joins TRBV30 to TRBJ1-1, with D tentatively TRBD1 (6 bases). Germline values: CDR1 GTSNPN, CDR2 SVGIG (reference sequence). The CDR3 has 12 amino acids. Trimming shortened V by 7 bases and J by 5 bases, and 14 bases separated the two germline ends. The CDR3 region is CASKGGGTEAFF. Here the CDR3 DNA reads TGTGCCTCCAAAGGGGGAGGGACTGAAGCTTTCTTT.

The V and J genes are TRBV15 and TRBJ2-6, with a possible D match to TRBD2 (5 bases). The germline V gene encodes CDR1 LNHNV and CDR2 YYDKDF (reference sequence). This CDR3 comprises 16 residues. The V and J ends lost 0 bases and 1 base respectively, with 7 bases between them. The CDR3 reads CATSRDRTSGANVLTF. The DNA of the CDR3 is TGTGCCACCAGCAGAGATCGGACTTCTGGGGCCAACGTCCTGACTTTC.

The V call is TRBV5-1, the J call TRBJ2-5, with D perhaps being TRBD1 or TRBD2 (5 bases each). CDR1 and CDR2 from the germline V gene are SGHRS and YFSETQ. Trimming left V 2 bases short and J 5 bases short, with 13 bases between. This CDR3 contains 14 residues. In DNA form, the CDR3 reads TGCGCCAGCAGCTTCCAGGGAGTCGGGGAGACCCAGTACTTC. Translation gives CASSFQGVGETQYF.

This rearrangement joins TRBV10-3 to TRBJ2-1; D gene uncertain. The germline CDR1 and CDR2 sequences are ENHRY and SYGVKD. Trimming stripped 7 bases from V and 4 bases from J, with 11 bases between. This CDR3 is built from 13 residues. The CDR3 sequence: CAITQPLYNEQFF. CDR3 sequence (DNA): TGTGCCATCACCCAACCCCTTTACAATGAGCAGTTCTTC.

The rearrangement joins TRBV19 to TRBJ2-5; D possibly corresponds to TRBD2 (5 bases). The CDR3 covers 11 residues. V was trimmed by 5 bases and J by 5 bases, leaving 6 bases between them. Looked up from germline, CDR1 is LNHDA and CDR2 is SQIVND (reference sequence). The CDR3 here is CASSPGETQYF. The CDR3 nucleotides read TGTGCCAGTAGTCCGGGGGAGACCCAGTACTTC.

This chain uses TRBV4-2 with TRBJ1-2, with D unclear. The CDR3 consists of 11 residues. Trimming pared 3 bases from V and 3 bases from J, leaving 2 bases between. Germline V gene lookup returns CDR1 LGHNA and CDR2 YNFKEQ. The CDR3 reads CASSQDYGYTF. In DNA, the CDR3 is TGTGCCAGCAGCCAGGACTATGGCTACACCTTC.

This clone has only a few counts. The chain is built from TRBV27 and TRBJ2-7, with no clear D. CDR3 length: 14 residues. V gave up 6 bases and J gave up 3 bases, with 15 bases separating them. CDR1 MNHEY and CDR2 SMNVEV come from the germline V gene (reference sequence). The CDR3: CASRPDAANYEQYF. The CDR3 DNA is TGTGCCAGCAGACCGGACGCGGCCAACTACGAGCAGTACTTC.

On this clone: A read error is likely here: a far larger clone is one base away. Other DNA sequences within the sample encode an identical CDR3. The V call is TRBV7-7, the J call TRBJ2-7; 9 positions match TRBD1. This CDR3 region has 13 residues. Per the germline V gene, CDR1 is SSHAT and CDR2 is FNYEAQ (reference sequence). This CDR3 is CASSLDRGYEQYF. DNA for the CDR3: TGTGCTAGCAGCTTGGACAGGGGTTACGAGCAGTACTTC.

The chain combines TRBV9 with TRBJ2-5; weak D call: TRBD1 (6 bases). With 2 bases removed from V and 2 bases from J, the gap between germline ends came to 13 bases. CDR3 length: 15 residues. From germline, CDR1 is SGDLS and CDR2 YYNGEE. The CDR3 DNA follows: TGTGCCAGCAGCGTGAGATTGGGGGCACAAGAGACCCAGTACTTC. This translates into CASSVRLGAQETQYF.

This chain links TRBV27 with TRBJ1-5, with D hard to call. Germline values: CDR1 MNHEY, CDR2 SMNVEV (reference sequence). The CDR3 spans 12 residues. The germline V and J ends were trimmed by 7 bases and 2 bases, with 6 bases remaining between them. In nucleotides, the CDR3 is TGTGCCAGCAAATCCGGCAATCAGCCCCAGCATTTT. It specifies CASKSGNQPQHF.

V and J are TRBV7-8 and TRBJ2-1; D may be TRBD1 or TRBD2 (6 bases each). V was clipped by 5 bases and J by 7 bases, with 12 bases between them. CDR1 SGHVS and CDR2 FQNEAQ come from the germline V gene. The CDR3 runs to 13 residues. CDR3 nucleotides: TGTGCCAGCAGCCCGGGGGCGGTTAATGAGCAGTTCTTC. Its translation: CASSPGAVNEQFF. Variable domain in full (rest from reference TRBV7-8 and TRBJ2-1): GAGVSQSPRYKVAKRGQDVALRCDPISGHVSLFWYQQALGQGPEFLTYFQNEAQLDKSGLPSDRFFAERPEGSVSTLKIQRTQQEDSAVYLCASSPGAVNEQFFGPGTRLTVL.

The chain recombines TRBV29-1 with TRBJ2-1; 11 nucleotides line up with TRBD2. The V segment lost 4 bases and the J segment 2 bases; nucleotides outside the gene matches: 4. The CDR3 length is 15 residues. The germline V gene has CDR1 SQVTM and CDR2 ANQGSEA. The CDR3 spells CSVVIAGGPYNEQFF. The CDR3 bases are TGCAGCGTTGTAATAGCGGGAGGGCCCTACAATGAGCAGTTCTTC.

V gene TRBV30 combines with J gene TRBJ2-7, with D unresolved. The V gene lost 0 bases and the J gene lost 4 bases, with 4 bases spanning the gap. The V gene's germline CDR1 is GTSNPN and CDR2 SVGIG (reference sequence). CDR3 length equals 11 residues. This CDR3 reads CAWSVKYEQYF. In DNA, the CDR3 is TGTGCCTGGAGTGTAAAGTACGAGCAGTACTTC.

The sample holds a few counts of this clone. The rearrangement links TRBV4-1 to TRBJ2-7; 9 bases agree with TRBD1. From germline, CDR1 is MGHRA and CDR2 YSYEKL. The J segment lost 6 bases and the V segment lost 1 base, leaving 7 bases of the junction unmatched. The CDR3 spans 15 residues. CDR3 sequence (DNA): TGCGCCAGCAGCCAAGTGAGAACAGGGGGCGCCGAGCAGTACTTC. Residues: CASSQVRTGGAEQYF.

This clone is medium-sized. The chain combines TRBV7-9 with TRBJ2-7; D is possibly TRBD1 (5 bases). In germline, CDR1 is SEHNR, CDR2 FQNEAQ (reference sequence). CDR3 size: 13 residues. Deletions cut 5 bases from V and 2 bases from J, with 10 bases between. CDR3 residues: CASSPQDTYEQYF. CDR3 bases: TGTGCCAGCAGCCCACAGGACACCTACGAGCAGTACTTC.